The table lists the clone carrying this TCR beta chain with many counts. Its antigen is currently unknown. Construction of the TCRbeta library involved unique molecular identifiers. TCRdb re-derived calls from the PCR reads in MiXCR, one entry per CDR3 protein. The sample shows a few hundred thousand distinct CDR3 sequences, roughly 7% of them seen only once. V lost 6 bases and J 4 bases, leaving 6 bases between the germline ends. This CDR3 region has 12 residues. CDR1 and CDR2 (germline): SGHAT, FQNNGV. The data are from a study of T-cell reconstitution after alpha-beta-depleted transplantation in children. Points from the study as a whole: T cells produced anew were the main source of T-cell counts and diversity one year after transplant. Several hundred expanded graft clones reportedly supplied alpha-beta T cells about two months after transplant.

This chain uses TRBV11-2 with TRBJ2-2; D unclear. This TCR derives from a boy between 2 and 10 years old with acute lymphoblastic leukemia, due to receive a stem cell transplant. The sample was PBMCs, taken before TCRalphabeta/CD19-depleted stem cell transplant. Here the CDR3 reads CASRLPTGELFF. In DNA, the CDR3 is TGTGCCAGCAGGTTACCCACCGGGGAGCTGTTTTTT.